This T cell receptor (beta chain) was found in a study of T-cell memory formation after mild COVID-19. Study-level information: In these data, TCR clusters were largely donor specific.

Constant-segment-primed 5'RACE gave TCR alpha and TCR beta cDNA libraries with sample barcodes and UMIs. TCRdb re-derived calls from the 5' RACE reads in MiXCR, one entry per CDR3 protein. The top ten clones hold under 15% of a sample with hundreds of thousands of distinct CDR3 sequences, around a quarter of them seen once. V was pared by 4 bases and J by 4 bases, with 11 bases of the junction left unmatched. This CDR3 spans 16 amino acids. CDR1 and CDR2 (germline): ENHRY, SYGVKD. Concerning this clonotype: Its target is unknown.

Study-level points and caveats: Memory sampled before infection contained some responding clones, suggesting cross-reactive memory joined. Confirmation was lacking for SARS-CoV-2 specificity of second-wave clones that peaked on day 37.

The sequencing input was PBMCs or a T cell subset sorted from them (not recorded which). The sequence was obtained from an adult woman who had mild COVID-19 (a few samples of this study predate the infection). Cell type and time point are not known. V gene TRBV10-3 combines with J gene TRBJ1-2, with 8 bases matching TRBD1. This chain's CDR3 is CAISGHLTGEVYGYTF. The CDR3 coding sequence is TGTGCCATCAGTGGGCATTTGACAGGGGAAGTCTATGGCTACACCTTC.